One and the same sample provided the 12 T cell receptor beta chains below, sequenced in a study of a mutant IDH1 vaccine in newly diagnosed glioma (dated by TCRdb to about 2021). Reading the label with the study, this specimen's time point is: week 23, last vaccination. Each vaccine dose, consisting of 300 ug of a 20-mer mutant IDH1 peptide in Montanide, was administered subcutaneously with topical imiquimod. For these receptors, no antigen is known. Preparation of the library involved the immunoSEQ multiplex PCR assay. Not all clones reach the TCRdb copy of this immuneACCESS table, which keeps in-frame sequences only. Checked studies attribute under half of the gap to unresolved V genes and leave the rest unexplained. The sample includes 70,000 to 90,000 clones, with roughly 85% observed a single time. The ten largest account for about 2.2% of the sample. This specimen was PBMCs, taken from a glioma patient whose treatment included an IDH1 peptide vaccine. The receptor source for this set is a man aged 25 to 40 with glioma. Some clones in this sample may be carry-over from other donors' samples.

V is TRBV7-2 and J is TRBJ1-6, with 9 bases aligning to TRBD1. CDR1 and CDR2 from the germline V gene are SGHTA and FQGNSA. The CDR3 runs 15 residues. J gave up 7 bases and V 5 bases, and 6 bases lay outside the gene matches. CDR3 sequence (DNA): TGTGCCAGCAGCGCCACCGGGACAGGGAATTCACCCCTCCACTTT. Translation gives CASSATGTGNSPLHF.

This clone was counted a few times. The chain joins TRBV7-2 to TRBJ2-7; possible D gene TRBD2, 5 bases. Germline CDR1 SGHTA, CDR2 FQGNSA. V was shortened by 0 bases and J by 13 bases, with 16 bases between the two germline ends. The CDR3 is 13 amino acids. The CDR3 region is CASSLAGSGGLYF. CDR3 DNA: TGTGCCAGCAGCTTAGCAGGGTCGGGCGGGCTATACTTC.

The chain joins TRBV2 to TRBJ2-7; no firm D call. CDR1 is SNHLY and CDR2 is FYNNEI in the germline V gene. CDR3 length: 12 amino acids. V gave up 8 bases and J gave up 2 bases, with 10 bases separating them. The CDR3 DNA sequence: TGTGCCAGCCGTCGTCAGACCTACGAGCAGTACTTC. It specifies CASRRQTYEQYF.

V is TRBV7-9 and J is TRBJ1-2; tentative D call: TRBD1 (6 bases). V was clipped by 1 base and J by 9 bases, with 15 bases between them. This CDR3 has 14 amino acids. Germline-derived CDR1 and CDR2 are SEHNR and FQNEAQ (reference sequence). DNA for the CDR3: TGTGCCAGCAGCTTAGGGGGCCTACAGGGTCGCTACACCTTC. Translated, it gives CASSLGGLQGRYTF.

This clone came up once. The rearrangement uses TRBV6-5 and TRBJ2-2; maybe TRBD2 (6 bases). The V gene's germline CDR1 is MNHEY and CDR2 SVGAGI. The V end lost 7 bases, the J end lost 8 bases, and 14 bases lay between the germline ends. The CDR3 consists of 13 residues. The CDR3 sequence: CASMEGGVGELFF. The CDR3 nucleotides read TGTGCCAGCATGGAGGGTGGGGTTGGGGAGCTGTTTTTT.

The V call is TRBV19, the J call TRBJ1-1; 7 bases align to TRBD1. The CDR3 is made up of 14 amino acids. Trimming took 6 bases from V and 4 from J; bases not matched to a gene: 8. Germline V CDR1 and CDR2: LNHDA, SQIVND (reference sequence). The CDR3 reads CASRLTGSATEAFF. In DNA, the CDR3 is TGTGCCAGTAGACTGACAGGGTCGGCCACTGAAGCTTTCTTT.

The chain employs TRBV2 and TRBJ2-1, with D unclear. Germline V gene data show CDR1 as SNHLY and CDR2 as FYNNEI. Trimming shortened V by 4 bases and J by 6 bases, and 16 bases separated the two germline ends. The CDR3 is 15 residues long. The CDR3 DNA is TGTGCCAGCAGTGGAGGCCCTAACGAGGTCAATGAGCAGTTCTTC. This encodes CASSGGPNEVNEQFF.

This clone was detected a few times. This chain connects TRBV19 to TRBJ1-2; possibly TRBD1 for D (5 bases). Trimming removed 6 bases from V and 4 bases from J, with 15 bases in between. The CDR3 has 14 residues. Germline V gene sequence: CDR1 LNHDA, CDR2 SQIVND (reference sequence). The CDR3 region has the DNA TGTGCCAGTAGCCCCCCGGGGGGGTTCTATGGCTACACCTTC. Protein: CASSPPGGFYGYTF.

CDR3 region: CASSFLTGTSENPAYEQYF. CDR3 coding DNA: TGTGCCAGCAGTTTCTTGACCGGGACTAGCGAGAATCCGGCCTACGAGCAGTACTTC. This chain links TRBV27 with TRBJ2-7, with TRBD2 identical over 10 bases. The germline V gene encodes CDR1 MNHEY and CDR2 SMNVEV (reference sequence). The CDR3 sequence is 19 residues long. Trimming cost V 3 bases and J 2 bases; bases outside gene matches: 16.

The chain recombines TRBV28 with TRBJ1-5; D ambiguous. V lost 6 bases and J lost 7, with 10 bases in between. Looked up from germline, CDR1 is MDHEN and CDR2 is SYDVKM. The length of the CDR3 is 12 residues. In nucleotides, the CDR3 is TGTGCCAGCAGCGCCCCCGGCCAGCCCCAGCATTTT. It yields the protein CASSAPGQPQHF.

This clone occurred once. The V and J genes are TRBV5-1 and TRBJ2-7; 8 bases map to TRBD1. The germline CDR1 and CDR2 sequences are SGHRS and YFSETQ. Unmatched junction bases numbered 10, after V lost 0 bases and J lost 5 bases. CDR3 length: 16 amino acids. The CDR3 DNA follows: TGCGCCAGCAGCTTGGCGGTACGACAGGGGAGCGACGAGCAGTACTTC. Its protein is CASSLAVRQGSDEQYF.

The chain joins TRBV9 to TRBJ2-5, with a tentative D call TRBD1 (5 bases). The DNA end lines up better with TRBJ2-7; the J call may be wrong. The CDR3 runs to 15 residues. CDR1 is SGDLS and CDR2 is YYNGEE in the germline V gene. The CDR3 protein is CASSVAMTAFYEQYF. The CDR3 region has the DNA TGTGCCAGCAGCGTAGCGATGACAGCATTCTACGAGCAGTACTTC.